This passage covers 19 T cell receptor beta chains from one sample sequenced in a study of shared clonotypes between healthy human individuals. Profiled with immunoSEQ multiplex PCR; TCRdb holds only in-frame clones, not every one. The repertoire consists of roughly 1,100,000 clones, with roughly 80% occurring once and the leading ten covering about 1.5%. The sequenced sample consisted of memory CD4+ T cells sorted from blood. Subset of the sample: CD45RA-negative fraction. The source is a man between 18 and 35 years old in good health.

The rearrangement links TRBV7-2 to TRBJ1-3, with no clear D. CDR1 is SGHTA and CDR2 is FQGNSA in the germline V gene. The CDR3 contains 17 residues. V dropped 0 bases and J dropped 0 bases, with 12 bases sitting between them. The CDR3 spells CASSLALGKSSGNTIYF. CDR3 nucleotides: TGTGCCAGCAGCTTAGCGCTGGGGAAAAGCTCTGGAAACACCATATATTTT.

This clone was recorded at least ten times. This chain connects TRBV7-9 to TRBJ1-1; D remains unclear. Germline CDR1 reads SEHNR; CDR2 reads FQNEAQ (reference sequence). This CDR3 comprises 15 residues. Between the trimmed V and J ends, which lost 2 bases and 4 bases, there was a span of 14 bases. The CDR3: CASSLIGWLGTEAFF. CDR3 nucleotide sequence: TGTGCCAGCAGCTTAATAGGATGGTTGGGCACTGAAGCTTTCTTT.

The chain has TRBV6-1 and TRBJ2-7, with TRBD1 matching over 9 bases. V was clipped by 6 bases and J by 3 bases; unmatched bases: 9. CDR1 MNHNS and CDR2 SASEGT come from the germline V gene. The CDR3 loop spans 15 amino acids. The CDR3 protein is CASSLDRGGLYEQYF. The DNA of the CDR3 is TGTGCCAGCAGCCTAGACAGGGGGGGACTCTACGAGCAGTACTTC.

CDR3 in amino acids: CASSERPRNEQFF. Here the CDR3 DNA reads TGTGCCAGCAGTGAACGGCCCCGTAATGAGCAGTTCTTC. This chain joins TRBV6-5 and TRBJ2-1; no clear D. Per the germline V gene, CDR1 is MNHEY and CDR2 is SVGAGI. Trimming pared 5 bases from V and 7 bases from J, leaving 12 bases between. The CDR3 runs 13 residues.

This clone was found a few times. The same CDR3 also results from other DNA sequences found in this sample. This chain uses TRBV30 with TRBJ1-6, with no clear D. This CDR3 contains 12 residues. The V end was cut by 1 base, the J end by 11 bases, with 9 bases between. Germline assignment: CDR1 GTSNPN and CDR2 SVGIG (reference sequence). The CDR3 region is CAWSEGATPLHF. The CDR3, as DNA: TGTGCCTGGAGTGAGGGAGCGACACCCCTCCACTTT.

The chain is built from TRBV5-4 and TRBJ1-3; no clear D gene. This CDR3 has 14 amino acids. Per germline, CDR1 SGHNT and CDR2 YYREEE (reference sequence). V shed 4 bases and J shed 1 base, with 9 bases lying between them. The CDR3 spells CASSLWESGNTIYF. The CDR3 coding sequence is TGTGCCAGCAGCCTCTGGGAGTCTGGAAACACCATATATTTT.

The genes are TRBV18 and TRBJ1-1; D uncertain. The V end lost 3 bases, the J end lost 5 bases, and 10 bases lay between the germline ends. This CDR3 region has 13 residues. Germline CDR1 reads KGHSH; CDR2 reads LQKENI. CDR3 coding DNA: TGTGCCAGCTCACCCGCGCGGGGTACTGAAGCTTTCTTT. It yields the protein CASSPARGTEAFF. The full variable domain, in which reference TRBV18 and TRBJ1-1 provide the parts outside the CDR3, is NAGVMQNPRHLVRRRGQEARLRCSPMKGHSHVYWYRQLPEEGLKFMVYLQKENIIDESGMPKERFSAEFPKEGPSILRIQQVVRGDSAAYFCASSPARGTEAFFGQGTRLTVV.

V usage is TRBV28 and J usage is TRBJ1-1, with 11 positions matching TRBD1. CDR1 MDHEN and CDR2 SYDVKM come from the germline V gene. V was clipped by 6 bases and J by 4 bases; unmatched bases: 13. The length of the CDR3 is 17 residues. The CDR3 spells CASSPSRTGGRGTEAFF. CDR3 bases: TGTGCCAGCAGCCCCTCGAGGACAGGGGGCAGGGGCACTGAAGCTTTCTTT.

This chain links TRBV10-1 with TRBJ1-6; TRBD1 agrees at 8 bases. CDR1 is WNHNN and CDR2 is SYGVQD in the germline V gene (reference sequence). Germline trimming cut 5 bases from V and 3 bases from J; bases unmatched to any gene: 3. This CDR3 has 15 residues. The CDR3 here is CASSSDRDYNSPLHF. CDR3 nucleotides: TGCGCCAGCAGTTCGGACAGGGACTATAATTCACCCCTCCACTTT.

The CDR3 loop is CASSEDKHNEQFF. The CDR3 region has the DNA TGCGCCAGCAGTGAGGATAAACACAATGAGCAGTTCTTC. V is TRBV10-1 and J is TRBJ2-1; D remains ambiguous. The V gene's germline CDR1 is WNHNN and CDR2 SYGVQD (reference sequence). Trimming removed 2 bases at V and 5 bases at J, with 7 bases between. The CDR3 has 13 residues.

With regard to this clone: The CDR3 does not close with the conserved phenylalanine or tryptophan, likely indicating a read error. No DNA is shown, since the ends of the CDR3 on it are uncertain; the CDR3 is the one TCRdb lists. The chain carries TRBV18 and TRBJ1-5; the D call of TRBD1 is as the table states it, not checked on the DNA. CDR1 is KGHSH and CDR2 is LQKENI in the germline V gene. Counting both end residues, the CDR3 totals 11 amino acids. The CDR3 spells CASSRGQGAIL.

The genes are TRBV4-1 and TRBJ1-6; D possibly corresponds to TRBD1 (6 bases). CDR1 and CDR2 from the germline V gene are MGHRA and YSYEKL. The CDR3 covers 17 residues. The ends were cut back, 0 bases at V and 6 bases at J, with 15 bases in the middle. Here the CDR3 reads CASSQENRGASNSPLHF. CDR3 coding DNA: TGCGCCAGCAGCCAAGAGAATCGGGGGGCAAGTAATTCACCCCTCCACTTT.

This clone has only one observation. The V and J genes are TRBV6-5 and TRBJ1-1; 8 positions match TRBD1. V lost 6 bases, J lost 4 bases, and 7 bases stayed unmatched. The germline CDR1 and CDR2 sequences are MNHEY and SVGAGI. This CDR3 comprises 14 residues. This chain's CDR3 is CASSKRDRRTEAFF. CDR3 sequence (DNA): TGTGCCAGCAGCAAAAGGGACAGGCGCACTGAAGCTTTCTTT.

The V and J genes are TRBV6-1 and TRBJ1-5, with a weak D call TRBD1 (5 bases). The CDR3 length is 16 residues. Trimming pared 1 base from V and 0 bases from J, leaving 10 bases between. The germline V gene encodes CDR1 MNHNS and CDR2 SASEGT. In nucleotides, the CDR3 is TGTGCCAGCAGTGAAGTAACAGGTTATAGCAATCAGCCCCAGCATTTT. Protein: CASSEVTGYSNQPQHF.

The chain joins TRBV4-1 to TRBJ1-4, with D hard to call. V lost 0 bases to trimming and J lost 4 bases, with 12 bases between them. Germline V gives CDR1 MGHRA, CDR2 YSYEKL. The CDR3 has 16 amino acids. CDR3 sequence: CASSQDPVLDNEKLFF. The CDR3 DNA sequence: TGCGCCAGCAGCCAAGACCCCGTACTAGATAATGAAAAACTGTTTTTT.

Worth noting for this clone: Germline is not matched at one junction end, which may reflect a read error. The CDR3 sequence is CASSLGVGGYNEQFF. The CDR3 DNA reads as TGTGCTAGCAGCTTAGGGGTCGGGGGGTACAATGAGCAGTTCTTC. The chain uses TRBV7-7 and TRBJ2-1; TRBD2 matches 7 bases. CDR1 is SSHAT and CDR2 is FNYEAQ in the germline V gene (reference sequence). The CDR3 has 15 amino acids. Full variable domain (missing parts from reference TRBV7-7 and TRBJ2-1): GAGVSQSPRYKVTKRGQDVTLRCDPISSHATLYWYQQALGQGPEFLTYFNYEAQPDKSGLPSDRFSAERPEGSISTLTIQRTEQRDSAMYRCASSLGVGGYNEQFFGPGTRLTVL.

The rearrangement uses TRBV2 and TRBJ1-2; TRBD1 aligns across 9 bases. The germline V gene has CDR1 SNHLY and CDR2 FYNNEI. The CDR3 covers 13 residues. Germline trimming cut 3 bases from V and 7 bases from J; bases unmatched to any gene: 3. CDR3 DNA: TGTGCCAGCAGTGAGGGACAGGGTTTTGGCTACACCTTC. Its protein is CASSEGQGFGYTF.

Remarks on this clone: At the DNA level, this CDR3 is encoded by other sequences in the same sample as well. The rearrangement joins TRBV5-1 to TRBJ2-2; D may be TRBD1 (7 bases). Per germline, CDR1 SGHRS and CDR2 YFSETQ. With 4 bases removed from V and 6 bases from J, the gap between germline ends came to 13 bases. The CDR3 is 14 residues long. CDR3 protein: CASSLGQRAGELFF. Written as DNA, the CDR3 is TGCGCCAGCAGCCTGGGACAGCGGGCCGGGGAGCTGTTTTTT.

Here the CDR3 DNA reads TGTGCCAGCAGCCAAGGGCTAGTCACACCGGAGACCCAGTACTTC. Amino acids: CASSQGLVTPETQYF. This chain joins TRBV14 and TRBJ2-5; no definite D call. CDR3 size: 15 residues. The ends were cut back, 1 base at V and 5 bases at J, with 14 bases in the middle. Per the germline V gene, CDR1 is SGHDN and CDR2 is FVKESK. Complete variable domain (other parts from reference TRBV14 and TRBJ2-5): EAGVTQFPSHSVIEKGQTVTLRCDPISGHDNLYWYRRVMGKEIKFLLHFVKESKQDESGMPNNRFLAERTGGTYSTLKVQPAELEDSGVYFCASSQGLVTPETQYFGPGTRLLVL.